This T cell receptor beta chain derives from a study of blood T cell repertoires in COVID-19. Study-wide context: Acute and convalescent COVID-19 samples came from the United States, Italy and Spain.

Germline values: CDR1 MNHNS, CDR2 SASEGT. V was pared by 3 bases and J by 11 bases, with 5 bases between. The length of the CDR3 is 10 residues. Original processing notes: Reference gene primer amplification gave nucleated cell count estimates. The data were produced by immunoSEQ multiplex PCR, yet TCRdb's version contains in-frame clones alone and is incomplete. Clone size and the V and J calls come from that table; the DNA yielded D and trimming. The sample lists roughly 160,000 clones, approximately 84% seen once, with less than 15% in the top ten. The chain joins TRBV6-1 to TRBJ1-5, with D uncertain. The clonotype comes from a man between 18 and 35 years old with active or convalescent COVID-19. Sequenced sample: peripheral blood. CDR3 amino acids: CASSDGAQHF. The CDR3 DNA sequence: TGTGCCAGCAGTGACGGGGCCCAGCATTTT.